In its sample, the clone carrying this TCR beta chain was seen a few times. V lost 3 bases and J 5 bases, leaving 10 bases between the germline ends. Germline V CDR1 and CDR2: WNHNN, SYGVQD (reference sequence). CDR3 length: 13 amino acids. Study processing details: Reference gene primer amplification gave nucleated cell count estimates. The table came from immunoSEQ multiplex PCR; TCRdb's copy has only in-frame clones and leaves some out. The DNA gave D and trimming, while V, J and clone size come from that table. The sample yields around 27,000 clones, around 83% seen once. The data were obtained in a study of blood T cell repertoires in COVID-19. Study details: COVID-19 samples from acute and convalescent phases originated in the United States, Italy and Spain.

The sample taken for sequencing was peripheral blood. This chain connects TRBV10-1 to TRBJ1-2; TRBD1 is a possible D gene (6 bases). The receptor was isolated from an older man with active COVID-19. The CDR3 here is CASSDGTPYGYTF. The CDR3 nucleotides are TGCGCCAGCAGTGATGGGACACCGTATGGCTACACCTTC.